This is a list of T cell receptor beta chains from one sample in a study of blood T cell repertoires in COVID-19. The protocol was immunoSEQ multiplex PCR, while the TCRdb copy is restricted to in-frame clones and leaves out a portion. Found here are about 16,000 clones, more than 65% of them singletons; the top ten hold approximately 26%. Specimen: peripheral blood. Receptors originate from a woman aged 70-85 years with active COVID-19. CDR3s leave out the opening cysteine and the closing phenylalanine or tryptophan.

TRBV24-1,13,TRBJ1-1,ATSDRTGPNTEAF
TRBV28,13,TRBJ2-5,ASSFGGAARETQY
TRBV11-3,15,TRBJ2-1,ASSSGRMGATYNEQF
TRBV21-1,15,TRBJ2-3,ASSTLGLALRTDTQY
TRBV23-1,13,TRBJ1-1,ASSQPQQGRTEAF
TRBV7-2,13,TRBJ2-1,ASSLSLAFYNEQF
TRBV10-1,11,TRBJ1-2,ASRARRGYGYT
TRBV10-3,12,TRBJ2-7,AISRPGQGGEQY
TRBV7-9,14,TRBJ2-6,ASSLARGTGANVLT
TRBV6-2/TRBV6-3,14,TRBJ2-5,ASSSAPGGLQETQY
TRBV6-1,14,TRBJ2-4,ASSEARQLAKNIQY
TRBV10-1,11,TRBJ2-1,ASAGREYNEQF
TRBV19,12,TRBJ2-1,ASTKGLAGNEQF
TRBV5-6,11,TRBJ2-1,ASSSNLGTEQF
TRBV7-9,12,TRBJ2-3,ASSPSDSTDTQY
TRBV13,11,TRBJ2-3,ASSWTGRDTQY
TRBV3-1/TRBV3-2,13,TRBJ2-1,ASRAGTSGIFEQF
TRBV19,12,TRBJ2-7,ASSRDRSTYEQY
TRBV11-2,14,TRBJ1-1,ASSLDMVTRGTEAF
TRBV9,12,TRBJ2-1,ASSVEMTYNEQF
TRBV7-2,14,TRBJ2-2,ASSLLGRGTGGELF
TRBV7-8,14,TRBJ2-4,ASSNRGGGPKNIQY
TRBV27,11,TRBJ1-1,ASSFRENTEAF
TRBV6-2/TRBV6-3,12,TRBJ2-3,ASSLGQAPDTQY
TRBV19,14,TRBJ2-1,ASSDDLGDPYNEQF
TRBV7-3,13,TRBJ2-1,ASSLGQGLFNEQF
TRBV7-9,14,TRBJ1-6,ASRRGESSYNSPLH
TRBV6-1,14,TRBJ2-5,ASSEQVGTGQETQY
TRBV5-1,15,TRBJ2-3,ASSLGLVAGGTDTQY
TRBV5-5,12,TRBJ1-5,ASSLVGDSQPQH
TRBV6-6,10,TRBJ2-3,ASTKTPDTQY
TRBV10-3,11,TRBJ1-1,AIMPGTGREAF
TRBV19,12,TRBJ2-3,ASSISGRGDTQY
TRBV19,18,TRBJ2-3,ASSMRLSASGRSSTDTQY
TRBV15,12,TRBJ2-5,ATSRDAGYETQY
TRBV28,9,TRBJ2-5,ASSYKETQY
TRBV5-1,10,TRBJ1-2,ASSLDRDGYT
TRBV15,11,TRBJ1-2,ATSRDRQGGYT
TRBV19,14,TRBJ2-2,ASSIGGGGPAGELF
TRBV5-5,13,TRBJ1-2,ASSSGPGQGNGYT
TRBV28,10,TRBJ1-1,ASRDSNTEAF
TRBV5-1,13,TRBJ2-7,ASSLGGTGEYEQY
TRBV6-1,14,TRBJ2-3,ASSDLGQRSTDTQY
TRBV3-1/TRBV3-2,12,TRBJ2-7,ASSQASRVYEQY
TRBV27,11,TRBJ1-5,ASSRAPHQPQH
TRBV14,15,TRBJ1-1,ASSQDFLYGVSTEAF
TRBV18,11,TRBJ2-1,ASSLQGGNEQF
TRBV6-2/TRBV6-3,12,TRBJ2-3,ASSPRLAGDTQY
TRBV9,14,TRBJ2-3,ASSAETGVSTDTQY
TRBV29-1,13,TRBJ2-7,SVEDAGRGSVEQY
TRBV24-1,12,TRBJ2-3,ATDHPGGTDTQY
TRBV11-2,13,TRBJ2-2,ASSPGTGGTGELF
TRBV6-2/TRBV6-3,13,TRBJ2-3,ASSLRSGSKDTQY
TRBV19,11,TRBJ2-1,ASRAPLYNEQF
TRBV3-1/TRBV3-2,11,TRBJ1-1,ASSPGAGTEAF
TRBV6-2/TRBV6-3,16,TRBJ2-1,ASSYRLLAGPSYNEQF
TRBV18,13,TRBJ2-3,ASSTGQGVPDTQY
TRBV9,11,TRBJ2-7,ASSVRGGDEQY
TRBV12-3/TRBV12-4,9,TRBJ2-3,ASSQRDTQY